Here is one TCR beta chain with its context. Its antigen is not yet known. Nothing much larger sits one base from this clone, and base qualities are not available. The data were taken from a study of blood T cell repertoires in COVID-19 (TCRdb year 2020). For the study in its entirety: Collaborator samples came from the United States, Italy and Spain and covered acute and convalescent phases of COVID-19. The sample metadata nearly always contained a de-identified subject ID, COVID-19 status, age in years and sex. Samples were obtained from the ongoing ImmuneRACE study (first 160 participants) and from over 1,000 subjects provided by 6 global collaborators. HLA class I and class II types, where available, came from metadata supplied by the sample provider rather than from assay-based typing. The material from the prospective study consisted of cDNA or gDNA derived from T cells, B-cell-depleted T cells, or PBMCs. Deeply sampled blood TCRbeta repertoires from subjects exposed to, actively infected with, or recovered from COVID-19 were included in the dataset. The repertoires were released in a freely available public database meant as a resource for research on the immune response to SARS-CoV-2.

CDR1 SGHTA and CDR2 FQGNSA are derived from the germline V gene. Reading from cysteine to phenylalanine, the CDR3 counts 15 amino acids. Only the CDR3 part of the read is kept: 45 bases, read in frame from the first base. V is reduced by 6 bases and J by 2 bases, leaving a spacing of 14 bases between them. What the authors observed across the whole study: How much clinical and demographic metadata was included differed by source and by participant, and the metadata was provided uncurated.

The immunoSEQ Assay, a bias-controlled multiplex PCR, was used to amplify TCRbeta CDR3 regions from genomic DNA. From the authors' description of their analysis: The number of nucleated cells in each sample was estimated from the amplification of reference gene primers within the assay. To quantify the absolute abundance of each unique TCRbeta CDR3 rearrangement, sequence reads were collapsed and filtered. For each sample, productive Simpson clonality was calculated by taking the square root of Simpson's diversity index across productive rearrangements. This is the immuneACCESS table as TCRdb keeps it, with only in-frame sequences that have V and J called. A part of the clones is gone; compared with another copy, unresolved V genes explain less than half, and the rest is unexplained. D and trimming were read from the DNA, whereas the V and J calls and clone size are those reported in that table. The table for this sample lists over 25,000 clones; about nine tenths of them were counted only once. The top ten hold roughly 0.99% of the sample.

Collaborating institutions collected whole blood in K2EDTA tubes following their own protocols. For TCRbeta analysis, collaborators shipped samples in one of three forms: frozen whole blood, isolated PBMCs, or DNA extracted from either of those sample types. This clonotype originated in a man in his sixties or seventies with active or convalescent COVID-19. Sequenced input: peripheral blood. The chain is encoded by TRBV7-2 joined to TRBJ1-5; the D gene is not confidently resolved. The nucleotide sequence is TGTGCCAGCAGGGACGGGATAATGGGCAATCAGCCCCAGCATTTT. It codes for CASRDGIMGNQPQHF.